The T cell receptor (beta chain) described here comes from a study of cytomegalovirus exposure and HLA in healthy donors. It was with 60 Vbeta and 13 Jbeta primers that the PCR ran. This table comes from immunoSEQ multiplex PCR, and its TCRdb copy is limited to in-frame clones, with some not included. Of 150,000 to 200,000 clones listed, about 80% are singletons. Germline V lookup: CDR1 MGHRA, CDR2 YSYEKL. V was cut by 3 bases and J by 3 bases, with 15 bases left in between. This CDR3 contains 16 residues. This chain connects TRBV4-1 to TRBJ1-3, with a weak D call TRBD1 (6 bases). The sequenced sample was PBMCs. The clonotype originates from a woman under 30 in good health and CMV-seropositive. CDR3 sequence (DNA): TGCGCCAGCAGCCATCTCACAGGGACCGGTGGAAACACCATATATTTT. Amino acids: CASSHLTGTGGNTIYF.